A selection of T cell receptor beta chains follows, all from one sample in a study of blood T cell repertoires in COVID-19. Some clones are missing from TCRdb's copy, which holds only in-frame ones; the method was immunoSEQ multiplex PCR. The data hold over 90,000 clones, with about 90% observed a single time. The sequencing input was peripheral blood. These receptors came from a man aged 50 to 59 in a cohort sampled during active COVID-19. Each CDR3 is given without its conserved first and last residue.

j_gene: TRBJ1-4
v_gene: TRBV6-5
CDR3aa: ASSTAGTAAEKLF

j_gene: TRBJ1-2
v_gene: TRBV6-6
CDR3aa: ASRASGQNYGYT

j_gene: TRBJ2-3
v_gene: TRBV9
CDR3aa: ASSTRRTGLDTQY

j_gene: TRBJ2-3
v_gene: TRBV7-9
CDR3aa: ASSSGILRRQGWTDTQY

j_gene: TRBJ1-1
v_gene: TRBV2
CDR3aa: ASLRGAEAF

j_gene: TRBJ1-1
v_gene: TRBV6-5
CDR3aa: ASNLGGRSTEAF

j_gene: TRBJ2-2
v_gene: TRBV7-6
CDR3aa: ASSLGANTGELF

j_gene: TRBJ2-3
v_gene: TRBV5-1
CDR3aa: ASRSGGPGDTQY

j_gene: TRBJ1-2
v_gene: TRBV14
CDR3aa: ASSRDRNPHYGYT

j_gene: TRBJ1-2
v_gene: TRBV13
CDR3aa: ASSQGQLNGYT

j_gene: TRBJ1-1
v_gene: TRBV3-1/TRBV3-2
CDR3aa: ASSQVGGFTEAF

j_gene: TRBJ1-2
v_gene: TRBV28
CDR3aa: ASSPLGTGAQPNYGYT

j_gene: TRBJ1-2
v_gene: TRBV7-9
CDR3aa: ASSLGDRGYANYGYT

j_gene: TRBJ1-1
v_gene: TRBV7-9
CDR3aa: ASSAETGWNTEAF

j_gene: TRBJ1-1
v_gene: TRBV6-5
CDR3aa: ASNLQGAAGEAF

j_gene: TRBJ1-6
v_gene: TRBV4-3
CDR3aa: ASSQGPGQGLDSPLH

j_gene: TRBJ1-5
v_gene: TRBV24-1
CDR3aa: ATSRGQGANQPQH

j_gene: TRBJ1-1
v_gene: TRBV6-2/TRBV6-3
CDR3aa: ASSYGGGGGTEAF

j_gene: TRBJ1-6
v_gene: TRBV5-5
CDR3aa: ASSLVVLSGNSPLH

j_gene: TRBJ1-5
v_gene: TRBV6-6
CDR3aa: ASSQTATGVGHQPQH

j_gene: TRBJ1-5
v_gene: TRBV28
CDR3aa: ASISIGTQNQPQH

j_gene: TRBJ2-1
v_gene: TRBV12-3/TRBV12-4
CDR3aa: ASSSPGINEQF

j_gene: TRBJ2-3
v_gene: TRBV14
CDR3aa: ASSHEAGTVTDTQY

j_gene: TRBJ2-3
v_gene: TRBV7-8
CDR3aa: ASSLVAGRGQDTQY

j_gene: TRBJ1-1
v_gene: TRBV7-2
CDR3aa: ASSLGLGTGGTEAF

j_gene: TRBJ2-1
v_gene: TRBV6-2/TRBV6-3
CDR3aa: ASSSSGGAVNEQF

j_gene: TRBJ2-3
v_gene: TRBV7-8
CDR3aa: ASSRRGGSTDTQY

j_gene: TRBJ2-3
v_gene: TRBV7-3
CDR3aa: ASSLNGGPIVDTQY

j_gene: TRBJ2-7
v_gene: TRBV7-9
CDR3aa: ASSFTGTYEQY

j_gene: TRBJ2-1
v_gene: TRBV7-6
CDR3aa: ASSKGQGSYNEQF

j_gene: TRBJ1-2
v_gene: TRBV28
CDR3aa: ASKQLYGYT

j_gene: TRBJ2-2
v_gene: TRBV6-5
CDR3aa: ASLTGQWNTGELF